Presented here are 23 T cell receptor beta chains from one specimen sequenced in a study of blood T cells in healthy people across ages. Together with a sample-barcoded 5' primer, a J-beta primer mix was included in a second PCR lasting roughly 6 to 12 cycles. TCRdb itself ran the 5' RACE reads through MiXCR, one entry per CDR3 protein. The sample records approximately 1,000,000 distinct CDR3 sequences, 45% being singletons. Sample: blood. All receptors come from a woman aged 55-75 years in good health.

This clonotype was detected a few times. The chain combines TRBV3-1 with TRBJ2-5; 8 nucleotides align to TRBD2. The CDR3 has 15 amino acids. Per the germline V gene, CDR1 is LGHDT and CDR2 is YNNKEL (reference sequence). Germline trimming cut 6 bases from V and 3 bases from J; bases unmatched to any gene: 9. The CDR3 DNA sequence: TGTGCCAGCAGTCCCTGGGGTAGCGGGGAAGAGACCCAGTACTTC. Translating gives CASSPWGSGEETQYF.

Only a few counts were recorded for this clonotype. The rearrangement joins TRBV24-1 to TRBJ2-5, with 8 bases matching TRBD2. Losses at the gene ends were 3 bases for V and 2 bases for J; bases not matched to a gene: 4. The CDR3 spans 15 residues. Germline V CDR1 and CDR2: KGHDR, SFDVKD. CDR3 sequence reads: CATSDPRGGQETQYF. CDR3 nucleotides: TGTGCCACCAGTGATCCCCGGGGGGGACAAGAGACCCAGTACTTC.

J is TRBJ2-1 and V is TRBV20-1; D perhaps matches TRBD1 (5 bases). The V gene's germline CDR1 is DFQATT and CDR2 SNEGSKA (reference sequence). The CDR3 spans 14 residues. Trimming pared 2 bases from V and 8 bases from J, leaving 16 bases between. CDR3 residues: CSARNLGRVDEQFF. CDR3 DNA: TGCAGTGCTAGAAATTTGGGCAGGGTGGATGAGCAGTTCTTC.

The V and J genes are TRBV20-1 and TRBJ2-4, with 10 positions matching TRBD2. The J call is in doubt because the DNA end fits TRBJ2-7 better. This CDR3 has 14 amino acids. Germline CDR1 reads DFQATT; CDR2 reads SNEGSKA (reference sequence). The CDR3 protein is CSASELAGDYEQYF. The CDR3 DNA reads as TGCAGTGCTAGTGAGCTAGCGGGAGACTACGAGCAGTACTTC.

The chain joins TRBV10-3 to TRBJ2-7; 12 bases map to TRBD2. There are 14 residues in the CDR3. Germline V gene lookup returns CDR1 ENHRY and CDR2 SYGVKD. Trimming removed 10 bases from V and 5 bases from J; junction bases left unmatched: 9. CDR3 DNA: TGTGCCAGCGCCGAGACTAGCGGGAGTAACGAGCAGTACTTC. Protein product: CASAETSGSNEQYF.

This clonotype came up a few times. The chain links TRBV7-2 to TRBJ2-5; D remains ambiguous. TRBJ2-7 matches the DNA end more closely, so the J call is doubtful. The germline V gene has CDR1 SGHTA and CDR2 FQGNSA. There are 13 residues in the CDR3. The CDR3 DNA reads TGTGCCAGCAGCCAGGACCCGGGCCTCGAGCAGTACTTC. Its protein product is CASSQDPGLEQYF.

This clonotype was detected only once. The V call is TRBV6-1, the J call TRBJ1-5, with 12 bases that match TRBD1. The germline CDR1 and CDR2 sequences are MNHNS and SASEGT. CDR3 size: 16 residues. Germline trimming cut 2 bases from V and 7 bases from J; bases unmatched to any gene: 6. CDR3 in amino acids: CASSESPGQGAQPQHF. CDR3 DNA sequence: TGTGCCAGCAGTGAATCACCGGGACAGGGGGCGCAGCCCCAGCATTTT.

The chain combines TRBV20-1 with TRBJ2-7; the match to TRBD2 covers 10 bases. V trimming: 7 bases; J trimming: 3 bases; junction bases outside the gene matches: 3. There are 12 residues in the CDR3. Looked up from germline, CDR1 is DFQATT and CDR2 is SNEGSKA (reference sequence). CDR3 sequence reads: CSVLAGVYEQYF. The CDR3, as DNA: TGCAGTGTCCTAGCGGGAGTCTACGAGCAGTACTTC.

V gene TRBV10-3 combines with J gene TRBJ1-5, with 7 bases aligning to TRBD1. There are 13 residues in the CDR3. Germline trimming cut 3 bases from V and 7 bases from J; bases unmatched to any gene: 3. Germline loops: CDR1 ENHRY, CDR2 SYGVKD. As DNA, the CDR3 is TGTGCCATCAGTGACAACAGGGGACAGCCCCAGCATTTT. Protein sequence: CAISDNRGQPQHF.

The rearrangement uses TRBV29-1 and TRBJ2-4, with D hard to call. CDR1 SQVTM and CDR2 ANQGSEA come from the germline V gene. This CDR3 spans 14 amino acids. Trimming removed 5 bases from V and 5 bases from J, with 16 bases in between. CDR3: CSVLLPDLQNIQYF. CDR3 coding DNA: TGCAGCGTTCTGTTGCCCGATCTTCAAAACATTCAGTACTTC. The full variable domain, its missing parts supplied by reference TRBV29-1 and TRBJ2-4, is SAVISQKPSRDICQRGTSLTIQCQVDSQVTMMFWYRQQPGQSLTLIATANQGSEATYESGFVIDKFPISRPNLTFSTLTVSNMSPEDSSIYLCSVLLPDLQNIQYFGAGTRLSVL.

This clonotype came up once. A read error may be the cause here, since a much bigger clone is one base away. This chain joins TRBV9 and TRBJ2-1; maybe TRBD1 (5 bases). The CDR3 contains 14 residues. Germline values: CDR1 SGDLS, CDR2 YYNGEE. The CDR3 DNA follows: TGTTCCAGCAGCGTGGGGCCCAGTGAGAATGAGCAGTTCTTC. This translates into CSSSVGPSENEQFF.

The CDR3 loop reads CASSSRQTSPLHF. The CDR3 region has the DNA TGTGCCAGCAGTTCCCGACAGACTTCACCCCTCCACTTT. This chain joins TRBV28 and TRBJ1-6, with a tentative D call TRBD1 (5 bases). Trimming shortened V by 4 bases and J by 9 bases, and 10 bases separated the two germline ends. Germline loops: CDR1 MDHEN, CDR2 SYDVKM. There are 13 residues in the CDR3.

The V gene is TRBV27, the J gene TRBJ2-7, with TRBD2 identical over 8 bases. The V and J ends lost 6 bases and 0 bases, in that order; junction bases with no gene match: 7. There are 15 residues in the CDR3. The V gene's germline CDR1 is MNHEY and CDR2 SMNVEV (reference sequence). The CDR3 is CASRLTSVGSYEQYF. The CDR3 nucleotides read TGTGCCAGCAGGCTGACTAGCGTCGGCTCCTACGAGCAGTACTTC.

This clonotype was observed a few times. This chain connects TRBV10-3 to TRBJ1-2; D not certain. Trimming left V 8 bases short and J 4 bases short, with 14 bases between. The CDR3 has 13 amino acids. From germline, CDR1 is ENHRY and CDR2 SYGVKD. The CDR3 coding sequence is TGTGCCATCCAGTCCCGCCCCGGCTATGGCTACACCTTC. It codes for CAIQSRPGYGYTF.

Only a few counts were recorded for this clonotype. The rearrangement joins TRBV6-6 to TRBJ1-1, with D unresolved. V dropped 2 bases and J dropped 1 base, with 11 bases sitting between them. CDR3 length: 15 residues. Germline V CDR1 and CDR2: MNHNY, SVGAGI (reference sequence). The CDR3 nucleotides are TGTGCCAGCAGTTACAACCCTCGAGAGAACACTGAAGCTTTCTTT. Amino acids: CASSYNPRENTEAFF.

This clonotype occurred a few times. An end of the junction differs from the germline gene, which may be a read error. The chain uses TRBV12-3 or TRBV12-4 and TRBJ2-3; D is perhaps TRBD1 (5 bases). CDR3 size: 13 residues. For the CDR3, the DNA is TGTGCCAGCAGCTTAGGAAGCAGGGTTTCGCAGTATTTT. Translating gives CASSLGSRVSQYF.

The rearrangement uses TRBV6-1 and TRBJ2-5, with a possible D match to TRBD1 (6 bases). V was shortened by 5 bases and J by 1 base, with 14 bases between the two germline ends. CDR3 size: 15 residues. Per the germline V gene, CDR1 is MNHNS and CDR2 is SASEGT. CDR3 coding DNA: TGTGCCAGCAGTCGCGAGGGGGTGGGCCAAGAGACCCAGTACTTC. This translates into CASSREGVGQETQYF.

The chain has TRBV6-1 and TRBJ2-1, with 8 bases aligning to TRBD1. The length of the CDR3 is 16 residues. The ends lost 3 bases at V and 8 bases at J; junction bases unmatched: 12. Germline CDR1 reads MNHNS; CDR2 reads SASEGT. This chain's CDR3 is CASSETGATKEDEQFF. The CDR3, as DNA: TGTGCCAGCAGTGAGACAGGGGCAACAAAAGAGGATGAGCAGTTCTTC.

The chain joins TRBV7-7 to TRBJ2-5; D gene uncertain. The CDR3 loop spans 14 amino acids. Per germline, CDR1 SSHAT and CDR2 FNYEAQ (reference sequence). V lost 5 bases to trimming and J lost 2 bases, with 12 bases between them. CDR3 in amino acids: CASSQNGRQETQYF. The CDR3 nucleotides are TGTGCCAGCAGCCAAAACGGACGGCAAGAGACCCAGTACTTC.

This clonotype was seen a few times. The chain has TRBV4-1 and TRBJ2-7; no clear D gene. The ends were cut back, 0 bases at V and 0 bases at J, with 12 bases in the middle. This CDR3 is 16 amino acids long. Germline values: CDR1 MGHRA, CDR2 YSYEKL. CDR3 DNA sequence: TGCGCCAGCAGCCAAGAACGGATCGGAATCTCCTACGAGCAGTACTTC. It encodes CASSQERIGISYEQYF.

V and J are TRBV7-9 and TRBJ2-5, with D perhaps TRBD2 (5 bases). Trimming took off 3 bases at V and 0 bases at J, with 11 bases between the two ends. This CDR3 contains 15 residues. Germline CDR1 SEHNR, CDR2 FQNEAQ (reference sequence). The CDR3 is CASSFGERYQETQYF. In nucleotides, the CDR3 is TGTGCCAGCAGCTTCGGGGAGCGTTACCAAGAGACCCAGTACTTC.

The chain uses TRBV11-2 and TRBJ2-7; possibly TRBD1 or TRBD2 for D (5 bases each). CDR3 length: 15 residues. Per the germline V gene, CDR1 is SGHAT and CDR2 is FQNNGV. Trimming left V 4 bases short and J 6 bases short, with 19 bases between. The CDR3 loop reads CASSWGTGTLLEQYF. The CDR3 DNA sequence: TGTGCCAGCAGCTGGGGCACCGGGACCCTCCTCGAGCAGTACTTC.

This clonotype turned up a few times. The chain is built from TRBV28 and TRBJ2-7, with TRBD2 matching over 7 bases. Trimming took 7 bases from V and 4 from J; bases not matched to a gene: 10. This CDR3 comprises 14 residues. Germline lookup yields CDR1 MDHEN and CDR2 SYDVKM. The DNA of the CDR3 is TGTGCCAGCACCCTAGGGACGGGAGGTTACGAGCAGTACTTC. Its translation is CASTLGTGGYEQYF.